This T cell receptor (beta chain) is from a study of identical twins. Study-level findings and limits: Less excess twin sharing appeared in beta out-of-frame sequences. Potential partial confounding of zero-insertion analyses by invariant MAIT and iNKT cells was noted. Within cord blood, abundant beta clonotypes carried fewer insertions, but memory repertoires showed no such trend.

As concerns this clonotype: Its antigen is not known.

The CDR3 consists of 15 residues. Germline trimming cut 5 bases from V and 3 bases from J; bases unmatched to any gene: 8. A universal primer binding site was introduced by template switching. The final cDNA contained unique molecular identifiers. TCRdb reprocessed the 5' RACE reads with MiXCR, giving one entry per CDR3 protein. The table lists around 230,000 distinct CDR3 sequences, about 6.7% of them singletons. These data are also associated with another study on T cells expressing NK-cell markers.

The chain combines TRBV12-3 or TRBV12-4 with TRBJ2-7; 9 bases align to TRBD2. This clonotype was sampled from a woman aged 18-29 years in good health. Material: CD8+ T cells sorted from blood. The CDR3 bases are TGTGCCAGCAGTGTTAGCGGGGGCTACCACTACGAGCAGTACTTC. Translating gives CASSVSGGYHYEQYF.